This T cell receptor beta chain was captured in a study of blood T cell repertoires in COVID-19 (dated by TCRdb to 2018 to 2021). With respect to the entire study: The collaborator samples originated in the United States, Italy and Spain and spanned the acute and convalescent phases of COVID-19. The material from the prospective study consisted of cDNA or gDNA derived from T cells, B-cell-depleted T cells, or PBMCs. Deeply sampled blood TCRbeta repertoires from subjects exposed to, actively infected with, or recovered from COVID-19 were included in the dataset. The repertoires were made available in a free public database intended to serve as a resource for research on the immune response to SARS-CoV-2. The samples were drawn from two sources: the first 160 participants of the ongoing ImmuneRACE study, and over 950 subjects contributed by 6 global collaborators. The sample metadata nearly always contained a de-identified subject ID, COVID-19 status, age in years and sex. Where available, HLA class I and class II types were obtained from metadata supplied by the sample provider rather than from assay-based typing. General conclusions and limits of the study: The quantity of clinical and demographic metadata differed by source and by participant and was supplied without curation.

Whole blood was collected in K2EDTA tubes by collaborating institutions according to the institutions' own protocols. Collaborator samples were shipped for TCRbeta analysis as frozen whole blood, isolated PBMCs, or DNA extracted from either sample type. Notes on this clone: Its binding antigen is unknown. The input lacks base qualities; no much larger clone sits a single base away.

The immunoSEQ Assay, a bias-controlled multiplex PCR, was used to amplify TCRbeta CDR3 regions from genomic DNA. Per the original workflow: Within the assay, amplification of reference gene primers was used to estimate how many nucleated cells each sample contained. To quantify the absolute abundance of each unique TCRbeta CDR3 rearrangement, sequence reads were collapsed and filtered. For each sample, productive Simpson clonality was calculated as the square root of Simpson's diversity index over productive rearrangements. The immuneACCESS repertoire file appears here via TCRdb, limited to in-frame rearrangements. These files lack a portion of the clones; in checked studies, under half of the deficit traces to unresolved V genes, and the cause of the others is not known. That table is the source of V, J and clone size, and D and trimming were worked out from the DNA. This sample gives approximately 210,000 clones in total; 80% to 90% of them show up just once. In total, the top ten clones hold 5.1% of the sample.

V loses 0 bases of germline sequence and J loses 2 bases, and the interval between the two ends is 6 bases. From its cysteine to its phenylalanine, the CDR3 spans 13 amino acids. Solely the CDR3 DNA is kept, with 39 bases framed from the first base. From a lookup of the germline V gene, CDR1 and CDR2 are SGHRS and YFSETQ. This clonotype was sampled from a woman in her seventies with active or convalescent COVID-19. The sequence joins TRBV5-1 to TRBJ2-7; the D segment could be TRBD1, given 5 matching bases. The sequencing sample was made of peripheral blood. The CDR3 reads CASSLDRTYEQYF. The DNA sequence follows: TGCGCCAGCAGCTTGGACAGGACCTACGAGCAGTACTTC.